A single sample gave rise to the 25 T cell receptor beta chains below, sequenced in a study of cytomegalovirus exposure and HLA in healthy donors. Primers included in the PCR were 60 Vbeta and 13 Jbeta primers. Libraries were prepared by immunoSEQ multiplex PCR; TCRdb keeps only in-frame clonotypes and omits some of them. The sample includes approximately 170,000 clones, roughly 80% of them seen just once. Sequencing was performed on PBMCs. Every receptor here comes from a woman aged 18-29 years in good health and CMV-seronegative.

This clone was recorded once. V is TRBV5-1 and J is TRBJ2-1, with no clear D. The germline V and J ends were trimmed by 5 bases and 3 bases, with 9 bases remaining between them. CDR3 length: 13 amino acids. Germline V CDR1 and CDR2: SGHRS, YFSETQ. CDR3 in amino acids: CASSWRNYNEQFF. The DNA for the CDR3 is TGCGCCAGCAGTTGGCGGAACTACAATGAGCAGTTCTTC.

The CDR3 sequence: CASGTGSTDTQYF. CDR3 sequence (DNA): TGTGCCAGCGGGACAGGGTCCACAGATACGCAGTATTTT. This chain uses TRBV6-4 with TRBJ2-3, with 9 bases that match TRBD1. Trimming removed 8 bases from V and 2 bases from J; junction bases left unmatched: 2. Germline CDR1 and CDR2: MRHNA and SNTAGT. The CDR3 spans 13 residues.

This rearrangement joins TRBV7-8 to TRBJ2-2, with TRBD1 as a possible D gene (6 bases). Trimming took 0 bases from V and 1 from J, leaving 24 bases between them. CDR3 length equals 21 residues. Germline values: CDR1 SGHVS, CDR2 FQNEAQ. CDR3 protein: CASSLAGRGGLKALNTGELFF. For the CDR3, the DNA is TGTGCCAGCAGCTTAGCAGGGCGAGGGGGTCTGAAAGCGTTGAACACCGGGGAGCTGTTTTTT.

V gene TRBV4-1 combines with J gene TRBJ2-7; no definite D call. The ends were cut back, 2 bases at V and 3 bases at J, with 8 bases in the middle. Germline V gives CDR1 MGHRA, CDR2 YSYEKL. The length of the CDR3 is 13 residues. This chain's CDR3 is CASSQLLLYEQYF. In DNA, the CDR3 is TGCGCCAGCAGCCAACTTTTACTCTACGAGCAGTACTTC.

The chain joins TRBV7-2 to TRBJ2-5; weak D call: TRBD2 (5 bases). Germline V gives CDR1 SGHTA, CDR2 FQGNSA. V shed 6 bases and J shed 9 bases, with 17 bases lying between them. The CDR3 has 13 amino acids. CDR3: CASSPDPGRAQYF. The CDR3 nucleotides are TGTGCCAGCAGTCCCGATCCTGGGCGGGCCCAGTACTTC.

The rearrangement uses TRBV7-8 and TRBJ2-1; TRBD2 matches 7 bases. CDR3 size: 11 residues. V shed 2 bases and J 13 bases; nucleotides not matched to a gene: 2. Germline CDR1 is SGHVS and CDR2 is FQNEAQ. CDR3 sequence reads: CASSLSAGQFF. CDR3 DNA sequence: TGTGCCAGCAGCTTATCAGCGGGACAGTTCTTC. Full variable domain (outside the CDR3, taken from reference TRBV7-8 and TRBJ2-1): GAGVSQSPRYKVAKRGQDVALRCDPISGHVSLFWYQQALGQGPEFLTYFQNEAQLDKSGLPSDRFFAERPEGSVSTLKIQRTQQEDSAVYLCASSLSAGQFFGPGTRLTVL.

The gene calls are TRBV28 and TRBJ2-2, with D perhaps matching TRBD2 (6 bases). The CDR3 contains 16 residues. Germline assignment: CDR1 MDHEN and CDR2 SYDVKM. Trimming cost V 3 bases and J 3 bases, with 14 bases left between them. CDR3 nucleotide sequence: TGTGCCAGCAGTTTTGGCGGGAATCATTACACCGGGGAGCTGTTTTTT. This encodes CASSFGGNHYTGELFF. Complete variable domain (other parts from reference TRBV28 and TRBJ2-2): DVKVTQSSRYLVKRTGEKVFLECVQDMDHENMFWYRQDPGLGLRLIYFSYDVKMKEKGDIPEGYSVSREKKERFSLILESASTNQTSMYLCASSFGGNHYTGELFFGEGSRLTVL.

This clone was counted only a few times. The J gene is TRBJ1-2, the V gene TRBV28, with D unclear. The CDR3 extends over 13 amino acids. CDR1 and CDR2 from the germline V gene are MDHEN and SYDVKM. For the CDR3, the DNA is TGTGCAGCAGCGGGCAGCTCATACTATGGCTACACCTTC. This codes for CAAAGSSYYGYTF.

The V call is TRBV6-1, the J call TRBJ1-4, with D unclear. Germline V lookup: CDR1 MNHNS, CDR2 SASEGT. V gave up 4 bases and J gave up 7 bases, with 7 bases separating them. CDR3 size: 12 residues. The CDR3, as DNA: TGTGCCAGCAGTGGAGGCGGTGAAAAACTGTTTTTT. Its protein product is CASSGGGEKLFF.

The J gene is TRBJ2-1, the V gene TRBV19; possible D gene TRBD2, 6 bases. Germline V gene data show CDR1 as LNHDA and CDR2 as SQIVND (reference sequence). This CDR3 has 15 amino acids. V was trimmed by 5 bases and J by 3 bases, leaving 14 bases between them. Written as DNA, the CDR3 is TGTGCCAGTAGTTTCATAGCGGATCTCTACAATGAGCAGTTCTTC. Its translation is CASSFIADLYNEQFF.

V and J are TRBV7-9 and TRBJ1-2; no clear D gene. Per germline, CDR1 SEHNR and CDR2 FQNEAQ (reference sequence). V lost 5 bases, J lost 8 bases, and 12 bases lay in between. The CDR3 extends over 12 amino acids. CDR3 bases: TGTGCCAGCAGCCCAGATTCGCCGGGCTACACCTTC. It specifies CASSPDSPGYTF.

V is TRBV14 and J is TRBJ2-1; D is uncertain. This CDR3 has 15 residues. V shed 2 bases and J shed 0 bases, with 8 bases lying between them. Germline V CDR1 and CDR2: SGHDN, FVKESK. The CDR3, as DNA: TGTGCCAGCAGCCAACTCAGAGGCTCCTACAATGAGCAGTTCTTC. Translating gives CASSQLRGSYNEQFF.

This clone was seen a handful of times. The rearrangement links TRBV27 to TRBJ1-2; 7 bases agree with TRBD1. CDR1 and CDR2 (germline): MNHEY, SMNVEV (reference sequence). The ends lost 4 bases at V and 7 bases at J; junction bases unmatched: 6. This CDR3 has 13 amino acids. CDR3 in amino acids: CASSSTGLRGYTF. DNA of the CDR3: TGTGCCAGCAGTTCGACAGGGCTGCGTGGCTACACCTTC.

This clone was detected only once. The CDR3 bases are TGTGCCAGCAGCTTCCCGGCAACCGGGACAGGGGTATACGAGCAGTACTTC. This encodes CASSFPATGTGVYEQYF. The V call is TRBV7-9, the J call TRBJ2-7, with 10 bases that match TRBD1. Germline assignment: CDR1 SEHNR and CDR2 FQNEAQ (reference sequence). The V and J ends lost 3 bases and 4 bases, in that order; junction bases with no gene match: 12. The CDR3 extends over 17 amino acids.

The V gene is TRBV18, the J gene TRBJ2-6; 9 bases match TRBD1. CDR3 length: 18 residues. Germline CDR1 and CDR2: KGHSH and LQKENI. J lost 2 bases, V lost 3 bases, and 8 bases had no gene match. In DNA, the CDR3 is TGTGCCAGCTCACCCGGGACAGGGTTTTCCCCTGGGGCCAACGTCCTGACTTTC. The encoded protein is CASSPGTGFSPGANVLTF.

This rearrangement joins TRBV15 to TRBJ2-7; D may be TRBD2 (6 bases). Per the germline V gene, CDR1 is LNHNV and CDR2 is YYDKDF (reference sequence). Trimming removed 1 base from V and 3 bases from J, with 10 bases in between. CDR3 length: 14 amino acids. The CDR3 DNA reads TGTGCCACCAGCAGAGCCCTCGGGAGCTACGAGCAGTACTTC. Translated, it gives CATSRALGSYEQYF. Together with reference TRBV15 and TRBJ2-7, the CDR3 gives the full variable domain: DAMVIQNPRYQVTQFGKPVTLSCSQTLNHNVMYWYQQKSSQAPKLLFHYYDKDFNNEADTPDNFQSRRPNTSFCFLDIRSPGLGDTAMYLCATSRALGSYEQYFGPGTRLTVT.

This clone was picked up one time. The chain has TRBV25-1 and TRBJ2-1, with TRBD2 matching 8 bases. The junction had 6 bases not matched to a gene; V was cut back by 3 bases and J by 5 bases. This CDR3 has 15 amino acids. Germline values: CDR1 MGHDK, CDR2 SYGVNS. The CDR3 sequence: CASSESLAGHNEQFF. CDR3 nucleotide sequence: TGTGCCAGCAGTGAGTCCCTAGCGGGCCACAATGAGCAGTTCTTC.

V is TRBV4-3 and J is TRBJ2-7; 7 bases line up with TRBD1. V lost 2 bases to trimming and J lost 3 bases; unmatched junction nucleotides: 7. Per germline, CDR1 LGHNA and CDR2 YSLEER. The length of the CDR3 is 15 residues. CDR3 nucleotides: TGCGCCAGCAGCCAACGCACAGGGGCGGGCTACGAGCAGTACTTC. The encoded protein is CASSQRTGAGYEQYF.

This clone was seen once. The chain is built from TRBV28 and TRBJ1-5; 8 bases map to TRBD1. This CDR3 contains 15 residues. In germline, CDR1 is MDHEN, CDR2 SYDVKM. V gave up 5 bases and J gave up 2 bases; unmatched junction bases: 5. The CDR3 region has the DNA TGTGCCAGCAGTGTCCAGGGGGCTGGCAATCAGCCCCAGCATTTT. It yields the protein CASSVQGAGNQPQHF.

J is TRBJ2-2 and V is TRBV5-4; D gene unclear. Germline values: CDR1 SGHNT, CDR2 YYREEE (reference sequence). This CDR3 spans 14 amino acids. Trimming stripped 5 bases from V and 0 bases from J, with 8 bases between. The chain's CDR3 is CASRLSPNTGELFF. CDR3 sequence (DNA): TGTGCCAGCAGGCTGAGCCCGAACACCGGGGAGCTGTTTTTT.

J is TRBJ2-2 and V is TRBV19; D gene uncertain. Deletions cut 3 bases from V and 6 bases from J, with 8 bases between. The CDR3 runs 13 residues. CDR1 is LNHDA and CDR2 is SQIVND in the germline V gene (reference sequence). CDR3 DNA: TGTGCCAGTAGTATCGAGATCTCCGGGGAGCTGTTTTTT. As protein: CASSIEISGELFF.

The V gene is TRBV27, the J gene TRBJ2-3; 8 bases line up with TRBD2. This CDR3 has 15 amino acids. The germline V gene encodes CDR1 MNHEY and CDR2 SMNVEV (reference sequence). V dropped 6 bases and J dropped 4; count of bases not matched to a gene: 9. CDR3: CASSPAGAGADTQYF. The DNA of the CDR3 is TGTGCCAGCAGCCCAGCGGGAGCGGGGGCAGATACGCAGTATTTT.

The V gene is TRBV5-1, the J gene TRBJ2-7; D perhaps matches TRBD1 (5 bases). The germline V and J ends were trimmed by 4 bases and 5 bases, with 16 bases remaining between them. The V gene's germline CDR1 is SGHRS and CDR2 YFSETQ. This CDR3 comprises 14 residues. The CDR3 sequence: CASSPSPWGHEQYF. CDR3 bases: TGCGCCAGCAGCCCTAGTCCGTGGGGCCACGAGCAGTACTTC.

This clone was counted a single time. The chain has TRBV28 and TRBJ2-1; 7 positions agree with TRBD2. This CDR3 has 18 amino acids. CDR1 is MDHEN and CDR2 is SYDVKM in the germline V gene. The ends lost 4 bases at V and 5 bases at J; junction bases unmatched: 17. The CDR3: CASSSTFVREKEDNEQFF. DNA of the CDR3: TGTGCCAGCAGTTCCACCTTTGTGCGGGAGAAAGAGGACAATGAGCAGTTCTTC.

The chain links TRBV10-1 to TRBJ2-1; 7 bases are a match to TRBD2. The CDR3 is made up of 15 amino acids. Germline loops: CDR1 WNHNN, CDR2 SYGVQD (reference sequence). After removal of 0 bases from V and 7 bases from J, the junction contained 6 bases not matched to a gene. The CDR3 coding sequence is TGCGCCAGCAGTGAGTCGAGAGGGAGGGGAAATGAGCAGTTCTTC. Its protein is CASSESRGRGNEQFF.